The rows below give T cell receptor beta chains drawn from one sample of a study of T cells in Graves' hyperthyroidism and ophthalmopathy. TCRdb called the multiplex PCR reads again in MiXCR, with one record for every CDR3 protein. The sample contains a few hundred thousand distinct CDR3 sequences, about 16% of which appear only once. The sample taken for sequencing was blood. The receptors were gathered from a woman aged 40 to 49 with Graves' ophthalmopathy. Each CDR3 is given with its conserved first and last residue. D genes are given only for firm matches. The size of a clone is reported for some rows only, either as once, few or many, or as a class for expanded clones.

d_call clone_size j_call v_call cdr3_aa cdr3_nt
TRBD1 many TRBJ2-7 TRBV27 CASSLSPGQRSYEQYF TGTGCCAGCAGTTTGTCTCCGGGACAGAGATCCTACGAGCAGTACTTC
TRBD2 many TRBJ2-5 TRBV7-2 CASSHTLGLAGGPQETQYF TGTGCCAGCAGCCACACCTTGGGACTAGCGGGAGGGCCTCAAGAGACCCAGTACTTC
TRBD1 . TRBJ1-4 TRBV12-3/TRBV12-4 CASSPAGTAINEKLFF TGTGCCAGCAGTCCAGCCGGGACAGCAATTAATGAAAAACTGTTTTTT
. many TRBJ2-1 TRBV5-1 CASSPGLSYNEQFF TGCGCCAGCAGCCCGGGACTTTCCTACAATGAGCAGTTCTTC
. many TRBJ2-3 TRBV3-1 CASSQDWADTQYF TGTGCCAGCAGCCAAGATTGGGCAGATACGCAGTATTTT
TRBD1 few TRBJ2-3 TRBV20-1 CSAPRSERRDRVGNTQYF TGCAGTGCCCCTAGAAGCGAGAGGAGGGACAGGGTAGGGAATACGCAGTATTTT
. many TRBJ1-4 TRBV11-2 CASRARGFAANEKLFF TGTGCCAGCAGGGCTCGTGGTTTTGCCGCGAATGAAAAACTGTTTTTT
. . TRBJ2-6 TRBV20-1 CSARDGGAGDNVLTF TGCAGTGCTAGAGATGGGGGTGCTGGGGACAACGTCCTGACTTTC
TRBD1 many TRBJ2-3 TRBV12-3/TRBV12-4 CASSPGQGLSTDTQYF TGTGCCAGCAGTCCGGGACAGGGGTTGAGCACAGATACGCAGTATTTT
TRBD1 few TRBJ1-5 TRBV5-1 CASSPGQEDQPQHF TGCGCCAGCAGCCCTGGACAGGAGGATCAGCCCCAGCATTTT
. many TRBJ2-7 TRBV2 CASSEGTAYEQYF TGTGCCAGCAGTGAAGGGACTGCCTACGAGCAGTACTTC
TRBD2 few TRBJ2-3 TRBV9 CASSQGPGGPLVADTQYF TGTGCCAGCAGTCAGGGCCCGGGGGGGCCGCTGGTAGCAGATACGCAGTATTTT
. few TRBJ2-3 TRBV6-1 CATGDRTVRIDTQYF TGTGCCACAGGGGACCGGACAGTCCGCATAGATACGCAGTATTTT
. once TRBJ1-2 TRBV20-1 CSAPAGGRALPAGGYTF TGCAGTGCTCCTGCCGGAGGCAGAGCCCTTCCTGCGGGCGGCTACACCTTC
TRBD1 many TRBJ2-7 TRBV6-1 CASSWARQGAYEQYF TGTGCCAGCAGCTGGGCCCGACAGGGGGCATACGAGCAGTACTTC
. few TRBJ1-6 TRBV27 CASSSIHNSPLHF TGTGCCAGCAGTTCGATTCATAATTCACCCCTCCACTTT
. few TRBJ2-7 TRBV6-1 CASTDGYEQYF TGTGCCAGCACTGATGGCTACGAGCAGTACTTC
. many TRBJ2-4 TRBV2 CASGGTRGENIQYF TGTGCCAGCGGAGGGACCCGAGGGGAAAACATTCAGTACTTC
TRBD2 few TRBJ2-1 TRBV6-2/TRBV6-3 CASSPPSGGAPGFYNEQFF TGTGCCAGCAGCCCTCCTAGCGGGGGGGCTCCGGGCTTCTACAATGAGCAGTTCTTC
. . TRBJ1-5 TRBV7-9 CALGDQPQHF TGTGCCTTGGGGGATCAGCCCCAGCATTTT
. many TRBJ2-3 TRBV3-1 CASSARRAGLVQYF TGTGCCAGCAGCGCGAGAAGGGCGGGGCTCGTGCAGTATTTT
. . TRBJ1-1 TRBV6-1 CASSRWRGLTEAFF TGTGCCAGCAGTAGGTGGAGGGGGTTAACTGAAGCTTTCTTT
. many TRBJ2-3 TRBV7-9 CASKETTSTDTQYF TGTGCCAGCAAGGAGACTACTAGCACAGATACGCAGTATTTT